This T cell receptor beta chain was profiled in a study of shared clonotypes between healthy human individuals. The CDR3 length is 15 residues. The germline V gene encodes CDR1 KGHSH and CDR2 LQKENI. V was cut by 3 bases and J by 5 bases, with 15 bases left in between. Everyone who donated was a Caucasian adult who lived in Nashville, Tennessee. A word on this clone: Its cognate antigen is unknown.

Once extracted for a subset, genomic DNA was divided evenly among several immunoSEQ plates. In the original workflow: ImmunoSEQ yielded junction-only sequences lacking quality scores, so filtering differed. Some clones are missing from TCRdb's copy, which holds only in-frame ones; the method was immunoSEQ multiplex PCR. Clone size and V and J calls were adopted from that table, with D and trimming inferred from the DNA. The sample has more than 2,000,000 clones, 85% to 95% seen once. Broader study findings: The study found 4.5% to 5% of naive CD4 clonotypes shared across a handful of donors.

The source is a man between 18 and 35 years old in good health. Some clones in this sample may be carry-over from other donors' samples. Sequencing used naive CD4+ T cells from PBMCs. The sample's subset: CD45RA+ positively selected. The chain carries TRBV18 and TRBJ2-3; D gene unclear. The CDR3 DNA sequence: TGTGCCAGCTCACCGGTAAACCGCCCAGAAGATACGCAGTATTTT. It codes for CASSPVNRPEDTQYF.